This T cell receptor (beta chain) was retrieved from a study of blood T cell repertoires in COVID-19. Overall study context: PBMCs, B-cell-depleted T cells, or T cells were the source of the cDNA or gDNA that made up the material.

As handled by the study authors: Reference gene primer amplification yielded estimated nucleated cell counts. Libraries were prepared by immunoSEQ multiplex PCR; TCRdb keeps only in-frame clonotypes and omits some of them. The V and J calls and clone size are taken from that table; D and trimming were inferred from the DNA. The table shows hundreds of thousands of clones, with 70% to 90% occurring only once. This clone was recorded many times. This receptor was obtained from a woman under 40 who had recovered from COVID-19. The sequenced sample was peripheral blood.

Here the CDR3 DNA reads TGCGCCAGCATACTAGCGGACTACGAGCAGTACTTC. Translating it yields CASILADYEQYF. The J gene is TRBJ2-7, the V gene TRBV10-1, with TRBD2 identical over 8 bases. V gave up 7 bases and J gave up 3 bases; unmatched junction bases: 2. CDR1 WNHNN and CDR2 SYGVQD come from the germline V gene (reference sequence). This CDR3 region has 12 residues.